Listed below are T cell receptor beta chains from one sample, sequenced in a study of blood T cell repertoires in COVID-19. The repertoire was sequenced with immunoSEQ multiplex PCR; TCRdb's copy has only in-frame clones and lacks some. The repertoire holds about 110,000 clones, roughly 81% seen once, with over 2% in the top ten. The sample consisted of peripheral blood. These receptors were collected from a human donor in a cohort sampled during active COVID-19. CDR3s include the opening cysteine and the closing phenylalanine or tryptophan. A D gene is named only where the DNA matches it firmly. Clone size is stated in some rows and not others, as once, few, many or a class when expanded.

>13|-|TRBJ2-3|-|TRBV6-5
CASSRGARDTQYF
TGTGCCAGCAGTCGCGGGGCCAGGGATACGCAGTATTTT
>16|TRBD2|TRBJ2-3|-|TRBV5-5
CASSLGLAGSTDTQYF
TGTGCCAGCAGCTTGGGGCTAGCGGGAAGCACAGATACGCAGTATTTT
>16|-|TRBJ2-1|-|TRBV5-1
CASSLVAGLGYNEQFF
TGCGCCAGCAGCTTGGTTGCGGGACTTGGGTACAATGAGCAGTTCTTC
>17|-|TRBJ2-3|-|TRBV10-3
CAITKLPGTQSTDTQYF
TGTGCCATCACTAAACTCCCCGGGACACAAAGCACAGATACGCAGTATTTT
>19|TRBD2|TRBJ2-2|many|TRBV5-1
CASSSTGTSGRASTGELFF
TGCGCCAGCAGCTCAACCGGGACTAGCGGGAGGGCCAGCACCGGGGAGCTGTTTTTT
>13|-|TRBJ1-2|few|TRBV10-3
CAISEDRYYGYTF
TGTGCCATCAGTGAGGACAGGTACTATGGCTACACCTTC
>15|-|TRBJ1-5|few|TRBV3-1/TRBV3-2
CASSQGNGGNQPQHF
TGTGCCAGCAGCCAAGGTAACGGCGGAAACCAGCCCCAGCATTTT
>18|TRBD2|TRBJ2-3|-|TRBV11-2
CASSSRLAGAFSTDTQYF
TGTGCCAGCAGCTCCCGACTAGCGGGGGCCTTTAGCACAGATACGCAGTATTTT
>13|-|TRBJ2-3|-|TRBV24-1
CATSVHGSDTQYF
TGTGCCACCAGTGTTCACGGGTCAGATACGCAGTATTTT
>13|-|TRBJ1-2|-|TRBV4-3
CASSQGQNYGYTF
TGCGCCAGCAGCCAAGGACAGAACTATGGCTACACCTTC
>16|-|TRBJ1-5|-|TRBV5-5
CASSLYTGTGNQPQHF
TGTGCCAGCAGCTTGTATACAGGGACGGGCAATCAGCCCCAGCATTTT
>15|TRBD2|TRBJ2-3|-|TRBV9
CASSVGWGGADTQYF
TGTGCCAGCAGCGTAGGGTGGGGGGGGGCAGATACGCAGTATTTT
>12|-|TRBJ2-7|-|TRBV30
CAWSWVRQEQYF
TGTGCCTGGAGTTGGGTCCGACAAGAGCAGTACTTC
>14|-|TRBJ2-7|-|TRBV4-1
CASSQGASAYEQYF
TGCGCCAGCAGCCAAGGGGCTAGCGCGTACGAGCAGTACTTC
>14|TRBD1|TRBJ2-7|-|TRBV5-4
CASSTGQELYEQYF
TGTGCCAGCAGCACAGGACAGGAGCTCTACGAGCAGTACTTC
>14|-|TRBJ2-3|-|TRBV6-2/TRBV6-3
CASSYLGGTDTQYF
TGTGCCAGCAGTTACTTGGGGGGAACAGATACGCAGTATTTT
>11|TRBD2|TRBJ2-3|few|TRBV28
CASGREEGQYF
TGTGCCAGCGGGCGGGAGGAGGGGCAGTATTTT
>12|-|TRBJ2-5|once|TRBV29-1
CSIAQGSETQYF
TGCAGCATCGCACAGGGATCTGAGACCCAGTACTTC
>16|TRBD2|TRBJ2-2|-|TRBV3-1/TRBV3-2
CASSQGLFANTGELFF
TGTGCCAGCAGCCAGGGACTATTCGCGAACACCGGGGAGCTGTTTTTT
>13|-|TRBJ1-1|-|TRBV7-3
CASSSTDDTEAFF
TGTGCCAGCAGCTCGACAGATGACACTGAAGCTTTCTTT
>15|-|TRBJ1-2|-|TRBV5-4
CASSVDSLYMNGYTF
TGTGCCAGCAGCGTGGACAGCCTCTATATGAATGGCTACACCTTC
>12|TRBD1|TRBJ1-6|-|TRBV7-9
CASSPNGQGYHF
TGTGCCAGCAGCCCAAATGGACAGGGTTATCACTTT
>12|-|TRBJ1-5|-|TRBV28
CASMPLLQPQHF
TGTGCCAGCATGCCACTATTACAGCCCCAGCATTTT
>16|TRBD2|TRBJ2-3|once|TRBV18
CASSASLAGYTDTQYF
TGTGCCAGCTCAGCCAGCCTAGCGGGGTACACAGATACGCAGTATTTT
>14|TRBD2|TRBJ2-7|-|TRBV6-5
CASQPLAGLTEQYF
TGTGCCAGCCAGCCCCTAGCGGGACTCACTGAGCAGTACTTC
>14|-|TRBJ2-1|-|TRBV27
CASSGTGASDEQFF
TGTGCCAGCAGTGGAACAGGGGCTAGCGATGAGCAGTTCTTC
>12|-|TRBJ2-1|-|TRBV18
CASSPPLNEQFF
TGTGCCAGCTCACCACCCCTCAATGAGCAGTTCTTC